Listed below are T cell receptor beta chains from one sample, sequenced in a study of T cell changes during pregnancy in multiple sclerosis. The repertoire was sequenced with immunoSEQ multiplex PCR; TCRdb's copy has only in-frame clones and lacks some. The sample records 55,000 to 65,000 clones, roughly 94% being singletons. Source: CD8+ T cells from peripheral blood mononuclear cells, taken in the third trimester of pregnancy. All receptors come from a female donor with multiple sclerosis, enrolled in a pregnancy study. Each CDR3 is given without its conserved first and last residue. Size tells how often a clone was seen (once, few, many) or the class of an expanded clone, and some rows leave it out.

CDR3: ASGIGVNSYEQY
V: TRBV6-5
size: once
J: TRBJ2-7

CDR3: ASSEGPGERETYEQY
V: TRBV6-1
size: -
J: TRBJ2-7

CDR3: ASSPPLQGTDTQY
V: TRBV18
size: -
J: TRBJ2-3

CDR3: ASSLASGDVNEQF
V: TRBV7-3
size: -
J: TRBJ2-1

CDR3: ASQTAGNTIY
V: TRBV6-5
size: -
J: TRBJ1-3

CDR3: SATDTGELF
V: TRBV20-1
size: -
J: TRBJ2-2

CDR3: ASRSDDSYGYT
V: TRBV27
size: -
J: TRBJ1-2

CDR3: ASSIDYLYGYT
V: TRBV19
size: once
J: TRBJ1-2

CDR3: ASSPHPRNVRQSYEQY
V: TRBV5-1
size: -
J: TRBJ2-7

CDR3: ASSLMTGGEQY
V: TRBV27
size: -
J: TRBJ2-7

CDR3: SVWLAGGPGELF
V: TRBV29-1
size: -
J: TRBJ2-2

CDR3: AWRGTGESPLH
V: TRBV30
size: -
J: TRBJ1-6

CDR3: ASTAGGLNKNIQY
V: TRBV19
size: -
J: TRBJ2-4

CDR3: ASSYSGTGRNEQF
V: TRBV6-6
size: -
J: TRBJ2-1

CDR3: ASSAGTSVLSTDTQY
V: TRBV5-6
size: -
J: TRBJ2-3

CDR3: ASSLDYGRASTGELF
V: TRBV7-7
size: -
J: TRBJ2-2

CDR3: ASTLGLAGVEQY
V: TRBV2
size: -
J: TRBJ2-7

CDR3: ASRLTGTPNNEQF
V: TRBV14
size: -
J: TRBJ2-1

CDR3: ASSRVGLGEQY
V: TRBV4-1
size: -
J: TRBJ2-7

CDR3: ASSFYGTTGELF
V: TRBV27
size: -
J: TRBJ2-2

CDR3: ASSGAGNTEAF
V: TRBV7-9
size: -
J: TRBJ1-1

CDR3: ASSYGRGPEAF
V: TRBV6-5
size: -
J: TRBJ1-1

CDR3: ASSAPQREQY
V: TRBV6-1
size: -
J: TRBJ2-7

CDR3: ASTAGEGSTDTQY
V: TRBV7-9
size: -
J: TRBJ2-3

CDR3: ASSSQDRGENTIY
V: TRBV13
size: -
J: TRBJ1-3

CDR3: AWSQGEQY
V: TRBV30
size: -
J: TRBJ2-7

CDR3: ASSQVRDTGELF
V: TRBV4-2
size: -
J: TRBJ2-2

CDR3: ASSSQASEAF
V: TRBV7-9
size: -
J: TRBJ1-1

CDR3: ASRESGNTEAF
V: TRBV19
size: -
J: TRBJ1-1

CDR3: ASSPEEYKAYEQY
V: TRBV28
size: -
J: TRBJ2-7

CDR3: ASSYGDTYEQY
V: TRBV6-5
size: -
J: TRBJ2-7

CDR3: ASSPTGVEAYGYT
V: TRBV18
size: once
J: TRBJ1-2

CDR3: AWSAPSFNYGYT
V: TRBV30
size: -
J: TRBJ1-2

CDR3: ASGGREQF
V: TRBV11-2
size: -
J: TRBJ2-1

CDR3: AWTGTGSYEQY
V: TRBV30
size: -
J: TRBJ2-7

CDR3: ASSPTPGQGWDEQY
V: TRBV5-6
size: -
J: TRBJ2-7

CDR3: ASSLYGTGGFYEQY
V: TRBV5-5
size: -
J: TRBJ2-7